One T cell receptor beta chain is described in this entry. The sample originates from a study of blood T cell repertoires in COVID-19. Across the whole study: Whether acute or convalescent, the COVID-19 samples came from the United States, Italy and Spain. In each case, the material was cDNA or gDNA derived from T cells, B-cell-depleted T cells, or PBMCs.

Per the original methods: Reference gene primer amplification yielded estimated nucleated cell counts. Method: immunoSEQ multiplex PCR; TCRdb's copy keeps in-frame clones and lacks some. For V, J and clone size, that table is used; D and trimming come from the DNA. The table has approximately 190,000 clones, approximately 85% seen once. The sequence came from a woman in her 70s with active or convalescent COVID-19. The sequencing sample was made of peripheral blood.

Written as DNA, the CDR3 is TGTGCCAGCAGTGGAACTATTCTTGGTGAGCAGTTCTTC. This codes for CASSGTILGEQFF. This chain joins TRBV2 and TRBJ2-1; no definite D call. The CDR3 is 13 residues long. V was pared by 4 bases and J by 9 bases, with 13 bases between. Germline-derived CDR1 and CDR2 are SNHLY and FYNNEI.